These 29 T cell receptor beta chains were sequenced from one sample in a study of blood T cell repertoires in COVID-19. Assay used: immunoSEQ multiplex PCR; TCRdb lists only in-frame clones, some missing. The profile covers approximately 230,000 clones, with about 88% appearing a single time and approximately 2.1% taken by the ten largest. Sequences were obtained from peripheral blood. These receptors were collected from a woman aged 40 to 55 who had recovered from COVID-19.

V usage is TRBV5-1 and J usage is TRBJ2-1, with TRBD2 matching over 10 bases. The V gene's germline CDR1 is SGHRS and CDR2 YFSETQ. The CDR3 is made up of 16 amino acids. V was pared by 0 bases and J by 8 bases, with 8 bases of the junction left unmatched. As DNA, the CDR3 is TGCGCCAGCAGCTTGGCGCTAGCGGGAGTTGGCGATGAGCAGTTCTTC. Protein product: CASSLALAGVGDEQFF.

The rearrangement uses TRBV5-1 and TRBJ2-1, with D maybe TRBD1 (6 bases). CDR3 length: 15 residues. Germline values: CDR1 SGHRS, CDR2 YFSETQ. V lost 0 bases to trimming and J lost 7 bases, with 14 bases between them. The chain's CDR3 is CASSLVAGVGNEQFF. The CDR3, as DNA: TGCGCCAGCAGCTTGGTGGCAGGGGTGGGGAATGAGCAGTTCTTC.

V usage is TRBV4-2 and J usage is TRBJ2-5, with 8 bases lining up with TRBD1. CDR3 length equals 21 residues. CDR1 is LGHNA, CDR2 YNFKEQ, per germline. Germline trimming cut 1 base from V and 4 bases from J; bases unmatched to any gene: 23. DNA for the CDR3: TGTGCCAGCAGCCAAGCCTACGGGCAGGGGGCCGGTTCAAGTCGTGGAGAGACCCAGTACTTC. Translation: CASSQAYGQGAGSSRGETQYF.

The chain has TRBV24-1 and TRBJ2-2; 11 nucleotides agree with TRBD1. Trimming cost V 5 bases and J 3 bases; bases outside gene matches: 1. There are 15 residues in the CDR3. Germline V gene data show CDR1 as KGHDR and CDR2 as SFDVKD. As DNA, the CDR3 is TGTGCCACCAGTGGGGACAGGGGGTACACCGGGGAGCTGTTTTTT. It codes for CATSGDRGYTGELFF.

The chain carries TRBV7-9 and TRBJ2-5, with D possibly being TRBD1 (5 bases). CDR1 SEHNR and CDR2 FQNEAQ come from the germline V gene (reference sequence). Trimming shortened V by 7 bases and J by 4 bases, and 25 bases separated the two germline ends. The CDR3 spans 17 residues. This chain's CDR3 is CASNPETRRASRETQYF. In DNA form, the CDR3 reads TGTGCCAGCAATCCGGAAACCCGCAGGGCCTCCAGAGAGACCCAGTACTTC. The full variable domain, with the rest looked up from reference TRBV7-9 and TRBJ2-5, is DTGVSQNPRHKITKRGQNVTFRCDPISEHNRLYWYRQTLGQGPEFLTYFQNEAQLEKSRLLSDRFSAERPKGSFSTLEIQRTEQGDSAMYLCASNPETRRASRETQYFGPGTRLLVL.

V usage is TRBV6-5 and J usage is TRBJ2-5; a possible D gene is TRBD2 (6 bases). Per the germline V gene, CDR1 is MNHEY and CDR2 is SVGAGI. The CDR3 is 15 amino acids. Trimming pared 2 bases from V and 5 bases from J, leaving 15 bases between. As DNA, the CDR3 is TGTGCCAGCAGTTACAGTGGAGGGGACGGGGAGACCCAGTACTTC. Translating gives CASSYSGGDGETQYF.

In DNA form, the CDR3 reads TGCGCCAGCAGTTCGGTAGCGGGGGCCTCGGGTACGCAGTATTTT. It codes for CASSSVAGASGTQYF. V usage is TRBV10-2 and J usage is TRBJ2-3, with TRBD2 matching over 9 bases. Unmatched junction bases numbered 11, after V lost 5 bases and J lost 8 bases. Germline V gene sequence: CDR1 WSHSY, CDR2 SAAADI. This CDR3 region has 15 residues.

This rearrangement joins TRBV27 to TRBJ2-7; 9 nucleotides line up with TRBD1. The J segment lost 5 bases and the V segment lost 5 bases, leaving 10 bases of the junction unmatched. Germline-derived CDR1 and CDR2 are MNHEY and SMNVEV (reference sequence). This CDR3 comprises 15 residues. The CDR3 reads CASSNRGQGSNEQYF. The CDR3 DNA is TGTGCCAGCAGTAACCGGGGACAGGGATCCAACGAGCAGTACTTC.

The chain is built from TRBV28 and TRBJ1-2; D not resolved. This CDR3 is built from 11 residues. In germline, CDR1 is MDHEN, CDR2 SYDVKM. V was cut by 5 bases and J by 8 bases, with 9 bases left in between. The DNA for the CDR3 is TGTGCCAGCAGTCCCTTCGGGGGCTACACCTTC. This gives the protein CASSPFGGYTF.

V usage is TRBV6-2 or TRBV6-3 and J usage is TRBJ2-2; 9 bases align to TRBD2. The germline V gene has CDR1 MNHEY and CDR2 SVGEGT. Germline trimming cut 8 bases from V and 4 bases from J; bases unmatched to any gene: 8. The CDR3 covers 15 residues. The chain's CDR3 is CASCQRGAGTGELFF. The CDR3 DNA reads TGTGCCAGCTGCCAGCGGGGGGCGGGCACCGGGGAGCTGTTTTTT.

The chain uses TRBV30 and TRBJ2-7; D not resolved. Germline CDR1 reads GTSNPN; CDR2 reads SVGIG (reference sequence). V gave up 7 bases and J gave up 4 bases, with 17 bases separating them. The CDR3 length is 13 residues. CDR3: CASPKSNAYEQYF. CDR3 nucleotides: TGTGCCTCACCTAAATCCAACGCTTACGAGCAGTACTTC. The complete variable domain, with remaining parts taken from reference TRBV30 and TRBJ2-7, reads SQTIHQWPATLVQPVGSPLSLECTVEGTSNPNLYWYRQAAGRGLQLLFYSVGIGQISSEVPQNLSASRPQDRQFILSSKKLLLSDSGFYLCASPKSNAYEQYFGPGTRLTVT.

V is TRBV29-1 and J is TRBJ2-7, with D perhaps matching TRBD2 (7 bases). Per the germline V gene, CDR1 is SQVTM and CDR2 is ANQGSEA. This CDR3 has 12 amino acids. The ends were cut back, 3 bases at V and 6 bases at J, with 12 bases in the middle. The chain's CDR3 is CSVEGGAAEQYF. The CDR3 DNA reads TGCAGCGTTGAGGGGGGGGCGGCCGAGCAGTACTTC.

This chain connects TRBV6-2 or TRBV6-3 to TRBJ1-5; maybe TRBD1 (5 bases). Trimming pared 4 bases from V and 7 bases from J, leaving 23 bases between. The CDR3 loop spans 17 amino acids. Germline lookup yields CDR1 MNHEY and CDR2 SVGEGT. The CDR3 region is CASSFLPGLVKEQPQHF. Here the CDR3 DNA reads TGTGCCAGCAGTTTCTTACCGGGACTGGTTAAAGAACAGCCCCAGCATTTT.

The rearrangement links TRBV19 to TRBJ2-3; 8 bases are a match to TRBD1. With V trimmed by 8 bases and J by 2 bases, 9 bases remained unmatched. This CDR3 is built from 15 residues. Germline V lookup: CDR1 LNHDA, CDR2 SQIVND (reference sequence). CDR3 bases: TGTGCCAGTGAAAGGACAGGGATTTCCACAGATACGCAGTATTTT. This translates into CASERTGISTDTQYF.

V gene TRBV5-1 combines with J gene TRBJ1-4, with 7 bases aligning to TRBD1. From germline, CDR1 is SGHRS and CDR2 YFSETQ. The CDR3 consists of 17 residues. V shed 0 bases and J 6 bases; nucleotides not matched to a gene: 11. Written as DNA, the CDR3 is TGCGCCAGCAGCTTGGGACAGGGTTTGAGTTTCGATGAAAAACTGTTTTTT. This translates into CASSLGQGLSFDEKLFF.

V gene TRBV5-1 combines with J gene TRBJ2-1; 9 nucleotides align to TRBD2. The germline V gene encodes CDR1 SGHRS and CDR2 YFSETQ. V gave up 4 bases and J gave up 4 bases; unmatched junction bases: 9. The CDR3 runs 16 residues. The CDR3 region is CASSPPLAGPYNEQFF. The CDR3 DNA sequence: TGCGCCAGCAGCCCCCCCCTAGCGGGACCTTACAATGAGCAGTTCTTC.

This clone was observed a single time. The chain uses TRBV7-9 and TRBJ2-2; the D gene is possibly TRBD1 (5 bases). The CDR3 consists of 15 residues. Germline V gives CDR1 SEHNR, CDR2 FQNEAQ (reference sequence). Trimming cost V 3 bases and J 6 bases, with 14 bases left between them. CDR3 sequence: CASSFEQGWAGELFF. The CDR3 coding sequence is TGTGCCAGCAGCTTTGAGCAGGGATGGGCCGGGGAGCTGTTTTTT.

The chain is built from TRBV27 and TRBJ2-7; tentative D call: TRBD2 (6 bases). The CDR3 extends over 16 amino acids. V was cut by 5 bases and J by 0 bases, with 17 bases left in between. CDR1 is MNHEY and CDR2 is SMNVEV in the germline V gene (reference sequence). CDR3 sequence (DNA): TGTGCCAGCAGTCCCCCCCTGGGCGGGACCTCCTACGAGCAGTACTTC. This codes for CASSPPLGGTSYEQYF.

The chain uses TRBV7-3 and TRBJ2-3; TRBD2 matches 9 bases. The junction had 8 bases not matched to a gene; V was cut back by 3 bases and J by 4 bases. From germline, CDR1 is SGHTA and CDR2 FQGTGA. The length of the CDR3 is 16 residues. The CDR3 nucleotides are TGTGCCAGCAGCTTGCGGGGGGGCTTTGCCGCAGATACGCAGTATTTT. Amino acids: CASSLRGGFAADTQYF.

The J gene is TRBJ2-3, the V gene TRBV19; D ambiguous. Germline loops: CDR1 LNHDA, CDR2 SQIVND (reference sequence). V lost 4 bases, J lost 0 bases, and 11 bases lay in between. This CDR3 region has 15 residues. CDR3 in amino acids: CASSRQPTSTDTQYF. The CDR3 bases are TGTGCCAGTAGTAGACAACCTACTAGCACAGATACGCAGTATTTT.

This clone was seen only once. V and J are TRBV9 and TRBJ2-2, with 13 bases identical to TRBD2. This CDR3 has 18 residues. Looked up from germline, CDR1 is SGDLS and CDR2 is YYNGEE. The J segment lost 5 bases and the V segment lost 1 base, leaving 8 bases of the junction unmatched. The CDR3 region is CASSVYRTSGGGTGELFF. The CDR3 DNA sequence: TGTGCCAGCAGCGTATACAGGACTAGCGGGGGTGGAACCGGGGAGCTGTTTTTT.

This clone was picked up one time. The chain links TRBV9 to TRBJ2-2; 12 bases are a match to TRBD2. Losses at the gene ends were 2 bases for V and 1 base for J; bases not matched to a gene: 6. The length of the CDR3 is 18 residues. Germline V lookup: CDR1 SGDLS, CDR2 YYNGEE. The CDR3 reads CASSVPRTSGMNTGELFF. The CDR3 nucleotides are TGTGCCAGCAGCGTCCCCAGGACTAGCGGGATGAACACCGGGGAGCTGTTTTTT.

The chain uses TRBV29-1 and TRBJ1-4; possible D gene TRBD1, 6 bases. The germline CDR1 and CDR2 sequences are SQVTM and ANQGSEA. This CDR3 contains 14 residues. Trimming stripped 5 bases from V and 3 bases from J, with 13 bases between. CDR3 bases: TGCAGCGTTAATATACAGGGTCCTAATGAAAAACTGTTTTTT. Its protein product is CSVNIQGPNEKLFF.

This sequence joins TRBV30 and TRBJ2-7, with 9 positions matching TRBD1. V shed 3 bases and J 4 bases; nucleotides not matched to a gene: 7. CDR3 length: 14 residues. From germline, CDR1 is GTSNPN and CDR2 SVGIG (reference sequence). CDR3 sequence reads: CAWSDGQGLYEQYF. Here the CDR3 DNA reads TGTGCCTGGAGCGATGGACAGGGGTTGTACGAGCAGTACTTC. Full variable domain (outside the CDR3, taken from reference TRBV30 and TRBJ2-7): SQTIHQWPATLVQPVGSPLSLECTVEGTSNPNLYWYRQAAGRGLQLLFYSVGIGQISSEVPQNLSASRPQDRQFILSSKKLLLSDSGFYLCAWSDGQGLYEQYFGPGTRLTVT.

The rearrangement uses TRBV18 and TRBJ1-2; a weak D match, TRBD1 (5 bases). The CDR3 extends over 15 amino acids. Germline assignment: CDR1 KGHSH and CDR2 LQKENI. The germline V and J ends were trimmed by 3 bases and 2 bases, with 13 bases remaining between them. CDR3 residues: CASSPGTGGNYGYTF. The CDR3 DNA follows: TGTGCCAGCTCACCCGGGACTGGCGGCAACTATGGCTACACCTTC.

V is TRBV27 and J is TRBJ2-1; 8 bases agree with TRBD2. The CDR3 contains 16 residues. From germline, CDR1 is MNHEY and CDR2 SMNVEV (reference sequence). The trim removed 7 bases at V and 2 bases at J, leaving 10 bases unmatched. The CDR3 sequence is CASTPYGLAAYNEQFF. The CDR3 DNA is TGTGCCAGCACACCCTATGGACTAGCAGCCTACAATGAGCAGTTCTTC.

The V and J genes are TRBV4-2 and TRBJ1-5; no definite D call. V was pared by 0 bases and J by 1 base, with 7 bases between. This CDR3 is 15 amino acids long. Germline V lookup: CDR1 LGHNA, CDR2 YNFKEQ. The chain's CDR3 is CASSQDVRSNQPQHF. In nucleotides, the CDR3 is TGTGCCAGCAGCCAAGATGTTCGGAGCAATCAGCCCCAGCATTTT.

This chain uses TRBV19 with TRBJ2-1; 7 bases agree with TRBD2. Per the germline V gene, CDR1 is LNHDA and CDR2 is SQIVND (reference sequence). Unmatched junction bases numbered 19, after V lost 4 bases and J lost 7 bases. The CDR3 sequence is 18 residues long. CDR3 region: CASSTQGGSPHGGNEQFF. The CDR3 DNA is TGTGCCAGTAGTACCCAGGGAGGGTCCCCACACGGAGGGAATGAGCAGTTCTTC.

V is TRBV28 and J is TRBJ1-5, with D possibly TRBD1 on 6 matching bases. Germline-derived CDR1 and CDR2 are MDHEN and SYDVKM. The V end lost 3 bases, the J end lost 2 bases, and 11 bases lay between the germline ends. This CDR3 region has 15 residues. CDR3 amino acids: CASSFRGAGNQPQHF. CDR3 nucleotide sequence: TGTGCCAGCAGTTTCCGGGGGGCAGGCAATCAGCCCCAGCATTTT.